This T cell receptor beta chain was documented in a study of a mutant IDH1 vaccine in newly diagnosed glioma. As concerns this clone: What it recognizes is unknown.

Using immunoSEQ multiplex PCR, the repertoire was profiled, and TCRdb retains in-frame clones only, with some absent. The sample has about 68,000 clones, approximately 84% seen once; the top ten hold over 9.5%. Time point here: week 35, safety follow-up. Vaccine doses each comprised 300 ug of mutant IDH1 20-mer peptide, with topical imiquimod. This CDR3 is 16 amino acids long. The germline gives CDR1 KGHSH, CDR2 LQKENI. Deletions cut 3 bases from V and 8 bases from J, with 20 bases between. Sequencing was performed on PBMCs, taken from a glioma patient whose treatment included an IDH1 peptide vaccine. The sequence was collected from a man aged 18 to 29 with glioma. This sequence joins TRBV18 and TRBJ2-1, with a possible D match to TRBD1 (6 bases). CDR3 sequence reads: CASSPPGTSHLDEQFF. Written as DNA, the CDR3 is TGTGCCAGCTCACCCCCCGGGACATCCCATTTGGATGAGCAGTTCTTC.